This T cell receptor (beta chain) came from a study of T cell repertoires in cytomegalovirus infection (dated by TCRdb to between 2017 and 2020). About the investigation overall: Donor HLA type was relevant to the analysis, because carriage of CMV infection together with the matching HLA type was indicated by public TCR beta signatures.

From cysteine to phenylalanine, the CDR3 is 17 amino acids long. Of the read, only the CDR3 DNA is kept; its 51 bases are in frame from base 1. The V end loses 0 bases and the J end loses 5 bases, and a stretch of 20 bases separates them. Sequences DFQATT (CDR1) and SNEGSKA (CDR2) are obtained from the germline V gene (reference sequence). The run used an Illumina HiSeq 1500. TCRdb passed the public sequencing reads through fastp at Q25 and MiXCR, retaining productive beta sequences. Records with the same CDR3 protein are collapsed into one entry carrying the most frequent genes and DNA. This sample comprises roughly 310,000 distinct CDR3 sequences, about 17% of them detected only once. Of the sample, 12% falls within the top ten clones. Overall results and qualifications from the work: Carriers of CMV infection plus the relevant HLA type were discriminated by the cumulative frequency of public TCR beta family members in the study cohort and in an independent roughly 340-donor cohort. In the ex vivo response, HLA-C-restricted CMV-specific TCR beta clonotypes were dominant, and in two of eight donors the single most frequent clonotype came from this HLA-C-restricted group.

In its sample, this clonotype was seen many times. What this receptor recognizes is not known. Base qualities are missing; no much larger clone stands one base away. Sequenced: PBMCs. The chain is encoded by TRBV20-1 joined to TRBJ1-3; too little of a D gene remains to name it. This receptor was identified in a human donor in good health (CMV status not recorded). Some clones in this sample may be carry-over from other donors' samples. The base sequence is TGCAGTGCTAGAGATGGGCGGGCCGATCGAAGGAGAAACACCATATATTTT. It is translated as CSARDGRADRRRNTIYF.